This TCR beta chain appears in the sequencing data of a study of T cell repertoires in cytomegalovirus infection. Study background: CMV infection together with matching HLA type was indicated by public TCR beta signatures. Findings and limits, study-wide: Accumulated public TCR beta family frequency recognized individuals carrying CMV together with the relevant HLA. Ex vivo responses were dominated by HLA-C-restricted CMV-specific TCR beta clonotypes.

This clonotype showed up many times. The antigen is unknown. TCRdb independently ran MiXCR on the reads; one entry per CDR3 protein. Counted here are about 110,000 distinct CDR3 sequences, 10% occurring once; the ten biggest clones make up 25% to 40%. The V gene lost 1 base and the J gene lost 3 bases, with 12 bases spanning the gap. The CDR3 extends over 16 amino acids. Germline lookup yields CDR1 SGHVS and CDR2 FQNEAQ. The specimen was PBMCs, sequenced either directly or after in vitro stimulation (not recorded which). V gene TRBV7-8 combines with J gene TRBJ2-2, with unresolved D. The sequence came from a human donor in good health (CMV status not recorded). Some clones in this sample may be carry-over from other donors' samples. This CDR3 reads CASSLDMLEYTGELFF. For the CDR3, the DNA is TGTGCCAGCAGCTTAGATATGTTGGAGTACACCGGGGAGCTGTTTTTT. The full variable domain, with the rest looked up from reference TRBV7-8 and TRBJ2-2, is GAGVSQSPRYKVAKRGQDVALRCDPISGHVSLFWYQQALGQGPEFLTYFQNEAQLDKSGLPSDRFFAERPEGSVSTLKIQRTQQEDSAVYLCASSLDMLEYTGELFFGEGSRLTVL.